The 2 T cell receptor beta chains reported below all come from one sample, sequenced in a study of a mutant IDH1 vaccine in newly diagnosed glioma. Indicated time point: week 47, end of study. It was 300 ug of mutant IDH1 20-mer peptide that made up each vaccine dose, given with topical imiquimod. For these receptors, no antigen is known. Libraries were prepared by immunoSEQ multiplex PCR; TCRdb keeps only in-frame clonotypes and omits some of them. The sample includes some 60,000 clones, over 80% of them seen just once. This material consisted of PBMCs, taken from a glioma patient whose treatment included an IDH1 peptide vaccine. These receptors originate from a man aged 25-45 years with glioma.

The rearrangement uses TRBV27 and TRBJ1-2; TRBD1 agrees at 9 bases. In germline, CDR1 is MNHEY, CDR2 SMNVEV (reference sequence). CDR3 length equals 14 residues. The J segment lost 6 bases and the V segment lost 5 bases, leaving 7 bases of the junction unmatched. The CDR3, as DNA: TGTGCCAGCAGTACCAACAGGGGGCTTAATGGCTACACCTTC. Amino acid sequence: CASSTNRGLNGYTF.

This chain connects TRBV11-2 to TRBJ2-7; 7 bases are shared with TRBD1. The CDR3 length is 14 residues. Germline V gene lookup returns CDR1 SGHAT and CDR2 FQNNGV. Trimming cost V 6 bases and J 0 bases; bases outside gene matches: 5. In DNA form, the CDR3 reads TGTGCCAGCAGGGGACAGACAAGCTCCTACGAGCAGTACTTC. This codes for CASRGQTSSYEQYF. The variable domain in full, completed from reference TRBV11-2 and TRBJ2-7, reads EAGVAQSPRYKIIEKRQSVAFWCNPISGHATLYWYQQILGQGPKLLIQFQNNGVVDDSQLPKDRFSAERLKGVDSTLKIQPAKLEDSAVYLCASRGQTSSYEQYFGPGTRLTVT.